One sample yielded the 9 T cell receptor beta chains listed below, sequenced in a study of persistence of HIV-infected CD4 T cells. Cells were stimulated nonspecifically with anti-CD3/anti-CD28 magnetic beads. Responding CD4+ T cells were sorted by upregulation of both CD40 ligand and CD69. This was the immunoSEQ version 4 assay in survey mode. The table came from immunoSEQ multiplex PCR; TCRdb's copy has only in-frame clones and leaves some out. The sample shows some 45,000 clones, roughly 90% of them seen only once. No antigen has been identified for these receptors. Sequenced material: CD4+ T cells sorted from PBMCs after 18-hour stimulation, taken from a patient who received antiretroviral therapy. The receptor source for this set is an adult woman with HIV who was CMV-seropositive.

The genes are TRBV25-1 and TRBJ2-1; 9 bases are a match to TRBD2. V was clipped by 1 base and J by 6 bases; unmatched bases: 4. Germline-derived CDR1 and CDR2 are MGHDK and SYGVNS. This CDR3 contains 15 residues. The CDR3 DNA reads TGTGCCAGCAGTGAATGGGCGGGGGGGATCAATGAGCAGTTCTTC. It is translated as CASSEWAGGINEQFF.

The CDR3 DNA is TGTGCCACCCCTGGCGGGACACCGGATTCCTACGAGCAGTACGTC. Translated, it gives CATPGGTPDSYEQYV. The V call is TRBV21-1, the J call TRBJ2-7. TRBV21-1 is a listed pseudogene. This CDR3 region has 15 residues.

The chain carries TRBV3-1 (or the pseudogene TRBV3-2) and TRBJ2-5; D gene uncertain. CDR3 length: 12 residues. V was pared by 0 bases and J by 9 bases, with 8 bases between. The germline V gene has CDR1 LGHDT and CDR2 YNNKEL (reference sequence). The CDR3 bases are TGTGCCAGCAGCCAAGAACCTTTTGCCCAGTACTTC. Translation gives CASSQEPFAQYF.

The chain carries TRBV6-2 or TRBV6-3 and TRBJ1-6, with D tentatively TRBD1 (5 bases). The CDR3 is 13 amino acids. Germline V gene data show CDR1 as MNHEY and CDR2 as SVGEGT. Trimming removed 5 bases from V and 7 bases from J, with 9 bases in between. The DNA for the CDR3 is TGTGCCAGCAGTCGGGACGTCAATTCACCCCTCCACTTT. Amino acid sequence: CASSRDVNSPLHF.

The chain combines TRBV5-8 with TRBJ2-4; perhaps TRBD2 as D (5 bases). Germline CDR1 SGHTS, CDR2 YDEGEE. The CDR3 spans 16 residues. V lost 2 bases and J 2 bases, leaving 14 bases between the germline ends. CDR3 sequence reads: CASSFGLRMTKNIQYF. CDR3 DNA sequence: TGTGCCAGCAGCTTCGGACTTCGGATGACCAAAAACATTCAGTACTTC.

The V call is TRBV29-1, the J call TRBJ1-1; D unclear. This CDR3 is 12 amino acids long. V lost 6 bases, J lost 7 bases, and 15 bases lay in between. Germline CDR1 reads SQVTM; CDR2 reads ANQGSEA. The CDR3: CSVLPRTDEAFF. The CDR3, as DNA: TGCAGCGTGTTACCGCGGACGGATGAAGCTTTCTTT.

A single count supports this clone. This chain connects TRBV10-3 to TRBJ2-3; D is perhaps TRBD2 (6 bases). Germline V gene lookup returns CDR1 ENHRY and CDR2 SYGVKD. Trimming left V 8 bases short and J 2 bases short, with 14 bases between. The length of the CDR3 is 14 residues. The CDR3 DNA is TGTGCCATCGCTAGTACGGGGGACACAGATACGCAGTATTTT. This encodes CAIASTGDTDTQYF.

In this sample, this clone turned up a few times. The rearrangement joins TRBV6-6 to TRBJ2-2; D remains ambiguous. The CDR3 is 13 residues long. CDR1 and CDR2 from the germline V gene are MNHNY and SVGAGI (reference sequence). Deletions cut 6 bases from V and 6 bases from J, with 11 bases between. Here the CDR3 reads CASRSTGSGELFF. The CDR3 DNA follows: TGTGCCAGCAGGTCGACCGGGTCCGGGGAGCTGTTTTTT.

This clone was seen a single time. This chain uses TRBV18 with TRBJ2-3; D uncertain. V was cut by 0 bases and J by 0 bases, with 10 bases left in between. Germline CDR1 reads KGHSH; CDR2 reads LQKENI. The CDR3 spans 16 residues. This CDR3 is CASSPPVGSSTDTQYF. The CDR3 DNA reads TGTGCCAGCTCACCACCTGTGGGATCTAGCACAGATACGCAGTATTTT.